This TCR beta chain derives from a study of T cells after somatic rescue of genetic block. Clones were read by immunoSEQ multiplex PCR, and TCRdb kept only the in-frame ones, dropping some. The sample contains some 90,000 clones, 80% to 90% of which appear only once. CDR1 SGHAT and CDR2 FQNNGV come from the germline V gene. Trimming took 1 base from V and 4 from J; bases not matched to a gene: 6. This CDR3 is 15 amino acids long. This chain links TRBV11-2 with TRBJ1-1, with 7 bases matching TRBD1. The sequence was obtained from a woman aged 18-35 years. The sample consisted of peripheral blood mononuclear cells (PBMCs). CDR3 region: CASSLAWEGATEAFF. The CDR3 nucleotides read TGTGCCAGCAGCTTAGCATGGGAGGGGGCCACTGAAGCTTTCTTT.